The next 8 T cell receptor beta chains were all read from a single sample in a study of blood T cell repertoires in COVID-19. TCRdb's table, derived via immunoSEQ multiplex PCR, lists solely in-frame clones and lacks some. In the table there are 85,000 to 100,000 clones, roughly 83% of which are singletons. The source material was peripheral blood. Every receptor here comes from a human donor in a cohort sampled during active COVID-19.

The CDR3, as DNA: TGTGCCAGCAGCCCCCTCACTAGCGGCTCCTACAATGAGCAGTTCTTC. Amino acid sequence: CASSPLTSGSYNEQFF. The rearrangement links TRBV5-6 to TRBJ2-1, with 8 bases identical to TRBD2. CDR3 length: 16 amino acids. Germline loops: CDR1 SGHDT, CDR2 YYEEEE. V dropped 4 bases and J dropped 0; count of bases not matched to a gene: 6.

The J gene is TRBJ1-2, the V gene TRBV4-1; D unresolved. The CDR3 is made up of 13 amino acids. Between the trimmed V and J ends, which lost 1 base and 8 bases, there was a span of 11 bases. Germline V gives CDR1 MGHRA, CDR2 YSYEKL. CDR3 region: CASSQAEDRGYTF. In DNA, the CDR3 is TGCGCCAGCAGCCAAGCCGAGGATAGGGGCTACACCTTC.

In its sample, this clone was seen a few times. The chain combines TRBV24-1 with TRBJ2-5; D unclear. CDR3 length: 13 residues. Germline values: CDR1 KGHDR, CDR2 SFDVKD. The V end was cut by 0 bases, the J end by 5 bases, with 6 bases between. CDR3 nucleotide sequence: TGTGCCACCAGTGATTTGATTGAGGAGACCCAGTACTTC. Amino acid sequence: CATSDLIEETQYF.

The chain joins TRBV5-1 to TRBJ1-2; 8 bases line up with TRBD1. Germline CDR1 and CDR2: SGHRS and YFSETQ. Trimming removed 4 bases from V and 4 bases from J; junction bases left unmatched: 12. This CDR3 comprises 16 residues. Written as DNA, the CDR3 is TGCGCCAGCAGCCCGCCGTCGGCAGGGGGCGTCTATGGCTACACCTTC. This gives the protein CASSPPSAGGVYGYTF.

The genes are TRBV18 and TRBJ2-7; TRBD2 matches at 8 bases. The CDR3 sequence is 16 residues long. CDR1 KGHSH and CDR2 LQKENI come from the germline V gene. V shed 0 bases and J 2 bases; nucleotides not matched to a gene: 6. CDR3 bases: TGTGCCAGCTCACCACCTGGGACTAGTAAAGCCTACGAGCAGTACTTC. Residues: CASSPPGTSKAYEQYF.

CDR3 residues: CASSQENPHYSGNTIYF. In DNA form, the CDR3 reads TGCGCCAGCAGCCAAGAGAATCCCCACTACTCTGGAAACACCATATATTTT. The chain has TRBV4-1 and TRBJ1-3, with D unresolved. Germline loops: CDR1 MGHRA, CDR2 YSYEKL. V shed 0 bases and J shed 0 bases, with 12 bases lying between them. The CDR3 totals 17 residues.

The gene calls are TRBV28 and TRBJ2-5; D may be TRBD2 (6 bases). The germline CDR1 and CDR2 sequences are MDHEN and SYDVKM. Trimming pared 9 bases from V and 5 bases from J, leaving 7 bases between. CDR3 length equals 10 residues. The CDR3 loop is CASGGETQYF. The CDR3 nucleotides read TGTGCCAGTGGGGGGGAGACCCAGTACTTC.

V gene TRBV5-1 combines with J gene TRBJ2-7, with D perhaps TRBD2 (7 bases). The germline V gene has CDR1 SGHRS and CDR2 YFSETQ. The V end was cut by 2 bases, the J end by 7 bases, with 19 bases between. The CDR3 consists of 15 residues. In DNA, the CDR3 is TGCGCCAGCAGCTTAATAGGTGGGGGGGCTGGGGAGCAGTACTTC. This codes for CASSLIGGGAGEQYF.